These 13 T cell receptor beta chains originate from one sample sequenced in a study of post-analysis software for immune sequencing data. Findings of the study overall: In patients, five or six TRBV segments were more frequent than in controls, with TRBV5-6, TRBV5-1 and TRBV20-1 among them.

The TCR beta cDNA libraries carried unique molecular identifiers. In TCRdb, the PCR reads were re-called with MiXCR into one record per CDR3 protein. The sample has more than 450,000 distinct CDR3 sequences; around 31% are singletons. These receptors are not linked to any known antigen. The sequenced sample consisted of blood. Every receptor here comes from a girl younger than 18 with multiple sclerosis.

The chain couples TRBV12-3 or TRBV12-4 to TRBJ2-7; 8 nucleotides align to TRBD2. The J call is doubtful: the DNA matches TRBJ2-5 better. CDR3 length: 15 amino acids. DNA of the CDR3: TGTGCCAACAGCTTTCAAGCGGGGGCCCAAGAGACCCAGTACTTC. This translates into CANSFQAGAQETQYF.

This clonotype was recorded a few times. The J gene is TRBJ2-6, the V gene TRBV2, with D tentatively TRBD1 (6 bases). CDR1 is SNHLY, CDR2 FYNNEI, per germline. There are 18 residues in the CDR3. Trimming stripped 6 bases from V and 0 bases from J, with 18 bases between. The CDR3 here is CASRGGGRAHSGANVLTF. CDR3 DNA sequence: TGTGCCAGCAGAGGGGGTGGCAGGGCTCACTCTGGGGCCAACGTCCTGACTTTC. The full variable domain, in which reference TRBV2 and TRBJ2-6 provide the parts outside the CDR3, is EPEVTQTPSHQVTQMGQEVILRCVPISNHLYFYWYRQILGQKVEFLVSFYNNEISEKSEIFDDQFSVERPDGSNFTLKIRSTKLEDSAMYFCASRGGGRAHSGANVLTFGAGSRLTVL.

This clonotype showed up just a few times. This rearrangement joins TRBV20-1 to TRBJ1-2; no clear D. The V gene's germline CDR1 is DFQATT and CDR2 SNEGSKA (reference sequence). Trimming stripped 3 bases from V and 4 bases from J, with 15 bases between. The CDR3 spans 14 residues. CDR3 region: CSASSQPESYGYTF. In nucleotides, the CDR3 is TGCAGTGCTAGCTCTCAGCCAGAATCCTATGGCTACACCTTC.

The J gene is TRBJ1-6, the V gene TRBV5-6; D gene ambiguous. This CDR3 contains 12 residues. V lost 0 bases and J lost 9, with 4 bases in between. The V gene's germline CDR1 is SGHDT and CDR2 YYEEEE. The CDR3 DNA is TGTGCCAGCAGCTTGGCTACTTCACCCCTCCACTTT. It is translated as CASSLATSPLHF.

This clonotype has more than one count but fewer than ten. The V gene is TRBV12-3 or TRBV12-4, the J gene TRBJ2-5; 9 bases match TRBD1. J was trimmed by 1 base and V by 6 bases; bases with no gene match: 12. The CDR3 extends over 17 amino acids. CDR3 sequence (DNA): TGTGCCAGCAGCCGCGGGACAGGGACGGATATCCAAGAGACCCAGTACTTC. Its translation is CASSRGTGTDIQETQYF.

The chain is built from TRBV20-1 and TRBJ2-7, with 9 bases fitting TRBD2. Losses at the gene ends were 4 bases for V and 2 bases for J; bases not matched to a gene: 9. The CDR3 covers 15 residues. The germline V gene has CDR1 DFQATT and CDR2 SNEGSKA (reference sequence). Here the CDR3 DNA reads TGCAGTGCTACGCGGGAGGGGGACGATACCTACGAGCAGTACTTC. Translating it yields CSATREGDDTYEQYF.

This clonotype was counted ten times or more. V usage is TRBV29-1 and J usage is TRBJ2-5, with D perhaps TRBD1 (7 bases). Germline CDR1 reads SQVTM; CDR2 reads ANQGSEA. The CDR3 is 13 residues long. Trimming took off 3 bases at V and 6 bases at J, with 14 bases between the two ends. This CDR3 reads CSVDRAGGQTQYF. The CDR3 DNA reads as TGCAGCGTTGATAGGGCAGGGGGGCAGACCCAGTACTTC. Complete variable domain (other parts from reference TRBV29-1 and TRBJ2-5): SAVISQKPSRDICQRGTSLTIQCQVDSQVTMMFWYRQQPGQSLTLIATANQGSEATYESGFVIDKFPISRPNLTFSTLTVSNMSPEDSSIYLCSVDRAGGQTQYFGPGTRLLVL.

As regards this clonotype: At one of its ends the junction is not consistent with the germline gene, which may arise from a read error. This chain joins TRBV7-7 and TRBJ2-7; 10 bases fit TRBD2. The closer fit of TRBJ2-5 to the DNA end suggests the J call may be wrong. CDR1 is SSHAT and CDR2 is FNYEAQ in the germline V gene (reference sequence). The CDR3 has 16 amino acids. CDR3 loop: CASSLGASGGTETQYF. DNA of the CDR3: TGTGCTAGCAGCTTAGGGGCTAGCGGGGGCACAGAGACCCAGTACTTC.

The chain recombines TRBV21-1 with TRBJ1-2. TRBV21-1 is reported as a pseudogene. This CDR3 region has 13 residues. For the CDR3, the DNA is TGTGCCAGCAGGAAGGACCTCAACTATGGCTACACCTTC. It encodes CASRKDLNYGYTF.

V gene TRBV12-3 or TRBV12-4 combines with J gene TRBJ1-2, with a weak D call TRBD1 (5 bases). Trimming pared 3 bases from V and 8 bases from J, leaving 16 bases between. The CDR3 consists of 14 residues. Here the CDR3 reads CASSFRGHGPGYTF. As DNA, the CDR3 is TGTGCCAGCAGTTTCCGGGGCCACGGTCCGGGCTACACCTTC.

This clonotype has just a few counts. This rearrangement joins TRBV5-1 to TRBJ2-3, with 7 bases lining up with TRBD1. This CDR3 contains 16 residues. CDR1 is SGHRS and CDR2 is YFSETQ in the germline V gene. J gave up 4 bases and V 0 bases, and 8 bases lay outside the gene matches. This CDR3 is CASSLEGGEIADTQYF. In DNA, the CDR3 is TGCGCCAGCAGCTTGGAAGGGGGCGAAATCGCAGATACGCAGTATTTT.

The rearrangement uses TRBV20-1 and TRBJ2-7; 10 positions match TRBD2. The CDR3 is 18 amino acids. Losses at the gene ends were 0 bases for V and 3 bases for J; bases not matched to a gene: 14. CDR1 is DFQATT, CDR2 SNEGSKA, per germline (reference sequence). The CDR3 protein is CSARDLRGAGGGRYEQYF. In DNA form, the CDR3 reads TGCAGTGCTAGAGATCTCCGGGGAGCGGGAGGGGGACGCTACGAGCAGTACTTC.

In DNA form, the CDR3 reads TGTGCCAGCAGTGTCCGTCCCGGGGGAGAAGCTTTCTTT. Translating gives CASSVRPGGEAFF. The chain links TRBV6-1 to TRBJ1-1; D possibly corresponds to TRBD1 (5 bases). Trimming took off 4 bases at V and 8 bases at J, with 14 bases between the two ends. Germline V lookup: CDR1 MNHNS, CDR2 SASEGT. This CDR3 region has 13 residues.